The clone carrying this T cell receptor beta chain was seen ten or more times. Its matching antigen is unknown. The sample's time point: newly diagnosed GD, antithyroid drugs for less than 3 months. The TCR library was prepared using RNA isolated from PBMCs. Trimming removed 7 bases from V and 0 bases from J, with 16 bases in between. Germline V lookup: CDR1 SGHDN, CDR2 FVKESK. The CDR3 contains 16 residues. This specimen comes from a study of regulatory T cells in long-lasting Graves disease. Study results and limitations: New patients shared roughly 980 public clonotypes, fewer than the roughly 2,600 shared by persistent patients.

According to the study, TCR beta libraries were built with iRepertoire HTBI primers and CDR3-region Arm-PCR. TCRdb recomputed calls from the multiplex PCR reads with MiXCR, one row per CDR3 protein. This sample has 360,000 or so distinct CDR3 sequences, with approximately 12% found just once. The sample was also linked to a second study, of T cells in Graves' hyperthyroidism and ophthalmopathy. From that paper: For the diagnoses, clinical symptoms, serum thyroxine and TRAb, thyroid ultrasound and orbital computed tomography were used. Primed by the HTBI set, a first-round RT-PCR was run on the TCR CDR3.

This sequence originates from a woman younger than 35 with Graves disease. The sequenced sample was peripheral blood mononuclear cells (PBMCs), obtained at new diagnosis, from a patient treated with antithyroid drugs. This chain joins TRBV14 and TRBJ2-1, with a tentative D call TRBD1 (6 bases). The CDR3 spells CASNTVTGRSYNEQFF. The CDR3 nucleotides are TGTGCCAGCAACACGGTGACAGGACGCTCCTACAATGAGCAGTTCTTC.